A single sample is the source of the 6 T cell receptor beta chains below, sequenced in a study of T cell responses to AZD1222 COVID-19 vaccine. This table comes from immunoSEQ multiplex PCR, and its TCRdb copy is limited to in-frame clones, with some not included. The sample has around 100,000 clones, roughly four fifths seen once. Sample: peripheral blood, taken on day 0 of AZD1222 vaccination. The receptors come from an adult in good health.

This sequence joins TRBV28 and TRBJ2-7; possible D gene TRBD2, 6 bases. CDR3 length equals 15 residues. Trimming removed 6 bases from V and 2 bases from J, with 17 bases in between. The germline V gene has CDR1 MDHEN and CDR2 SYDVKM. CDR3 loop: CASSLAGGRTYEQYF. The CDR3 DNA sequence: TGTGCCAGCAGCCTTGCCGGAGGGCGAACCTACGAGCAGTACTTC. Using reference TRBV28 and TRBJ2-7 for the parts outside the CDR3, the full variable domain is DVKVTQSSRYLVKRTGEKVFLECVQDMDHENMFWYRQDPGLGLRLIYFSYDVKMKEKGDIPEGYSVSREKKERFSLILESASTNQTSMYLCASSLAGGRTYEQYFGPGTRLTVT.

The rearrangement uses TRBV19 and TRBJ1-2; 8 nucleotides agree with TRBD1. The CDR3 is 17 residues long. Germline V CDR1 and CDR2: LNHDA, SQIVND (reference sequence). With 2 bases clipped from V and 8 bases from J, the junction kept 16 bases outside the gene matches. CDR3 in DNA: TGTGCCAGTAGTATACTCGCATCAGGGGGCGTTCACGAGGGCTACACCTTC. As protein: CASSILASGGVHEGYTF.

The CDR3 is CASSYRREGITEAFF. The CDR3 DNA reads as TGTGCCAGCAGTTACCGCCGGGAGGGAATCACTGAAGCTTTCTTT. J is TRBJ1-1 and V is TRBV6-5; D unresolved. Trimming cost V 2 bases and J 4 bases, with 14 bases left between them. CDR1 is MNHEY, CDR2 SVGAGI, per germline. The CDR3 totals 15 residues.

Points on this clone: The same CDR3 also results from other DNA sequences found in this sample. This CDR3 is CASSLQGITGELFF. CDR3 bases: TGCGCCAGCAGCTTACAGGGGATCACCGGGGAGCTGTTTTTT. The rearrangement joins TRBV5-1 to TRBJ2-2, with TRBD1 identical over 7 bases. V lost 2 bases, J lost 4 bases, and 2 bases stayed unmatched. The CDR3 has 14 residues. Looked up from germline, CDR1 is SGHRS and CDR2 is YFSETQ.

In nucleotides, the CDR3 is TGCAGCGTTGTAGGGCACTCCTACAATGAGCAGTTCTTC. The encoded protein is CSVVGHSYNEQFF. The chain joins TRBV29-1 to TRBJ2-1; no firm D call. Looked up from germline, CDR1 is SQVTM and CDR2 is ANQGSEA. V was pared by 4 bases and J by 0 bases, with 7 bases between. The CDR3 loop spans 13 amino acids.

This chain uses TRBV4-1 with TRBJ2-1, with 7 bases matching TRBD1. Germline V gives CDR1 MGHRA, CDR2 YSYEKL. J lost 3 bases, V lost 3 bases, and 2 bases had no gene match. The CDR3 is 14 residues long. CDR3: CASSQTGIYNEQFF. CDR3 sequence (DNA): TGCGCCAGCAGCCAGACAGGGATCTACAATGAGCAGTTCTTC.